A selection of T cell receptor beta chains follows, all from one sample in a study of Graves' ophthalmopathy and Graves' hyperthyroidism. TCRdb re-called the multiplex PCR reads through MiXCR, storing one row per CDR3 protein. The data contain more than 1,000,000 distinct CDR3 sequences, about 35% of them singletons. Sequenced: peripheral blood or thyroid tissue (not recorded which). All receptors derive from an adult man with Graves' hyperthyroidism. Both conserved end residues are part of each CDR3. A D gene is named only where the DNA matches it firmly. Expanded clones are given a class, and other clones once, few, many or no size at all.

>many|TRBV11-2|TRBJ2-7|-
TGTGCCAGCAGCCACAGCCGTTGGGACGGGCCTAATGGGGAGCAGTACTTC
CASSHSRWDGPNGEQYF
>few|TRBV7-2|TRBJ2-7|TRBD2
TGTGCCAGCAGCGCCGGACTAGCGGGGTCCTACGAGCAGTACTTC
CASSAGLAGSYEQYF
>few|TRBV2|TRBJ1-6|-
TGTGCCAGCAGTGAGGATCTCAGTTCACCCCTCCACTTT
CASSEDLSSPLHF
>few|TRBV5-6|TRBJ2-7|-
TGTGCCAGCAGCCCGGTTAGCCTCTACGAGCAGTACTTC
CASSPVSLYEQYF
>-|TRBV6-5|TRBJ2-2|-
TGTGCCAGTTGGAGGGGGTCGAACACCGGGGAGCTGTTTTTT
CASWRGSNTGELFF
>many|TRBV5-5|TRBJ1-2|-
TGTGCCAGCAGCTTGGGGATTACCAACTATGGCTACACCTTC
CASSLGITNYGYTF
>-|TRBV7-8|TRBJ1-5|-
TGTGCCAGCAGCGAACAGCCGGGAGGTCAGCCCCAGCATTTT
CASSEQPGGQPQHF
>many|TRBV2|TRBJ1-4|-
TGTGCCAGCAGGCTGACACCTCTTAATGAAAAACTGTTTTTT
CASRLTPLNEKLFF
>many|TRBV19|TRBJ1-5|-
TGTGCCAGTCTGGGGGCATGGAATCAGCCCCAGCATTTT
CASLGAWNQPQHF
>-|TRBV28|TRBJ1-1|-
TGTGCCAGCAGGTCCGGCCTACGGAACACTGAGGCTTTCTTT
CASRSGLRNTEAFF
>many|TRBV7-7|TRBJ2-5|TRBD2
TGTGCCAGCAGCTTAGGACTAGCGGGAAACCAAGAGACCCAGTACTTC
CASSLGLAGNQETQYF
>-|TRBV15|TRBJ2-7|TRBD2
TGTGCCACCAGCAAGGATCCGGGGGGACGCGACTACGAGCAGTACTTC
CATSKDPGGRDYEQYF
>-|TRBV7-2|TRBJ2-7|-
TGTGCCAGCCAAGATTACACCGAGCAGTACTTC
CASQDYTEQYF
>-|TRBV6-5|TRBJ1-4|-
TGTGCCAGCAGTCCCACCACGGGGGTAAATGAAAAACTGTTTTTT
CASSPTTGVNEKLFF
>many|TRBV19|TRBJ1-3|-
TGTGCCAGTAAGAGGATGGGCTCTGGAAACACCATATATTTT
CASKRMGSGNTIYF
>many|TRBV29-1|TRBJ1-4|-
TGCAGCGTTAAGGGCGTGGATGAAAAACTGTTTTTT
CSVKGVDEKLFF
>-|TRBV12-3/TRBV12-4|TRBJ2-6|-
TGTGCCAGCAGTTACTCGCCAGGGACCTACGTCCTGACTTTC
CASSYSPGTYVLTF
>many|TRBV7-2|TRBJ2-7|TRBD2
TGTGCCAGCAGGCCCCGGGGGGACCGAGCCTACTACGAGCAGTACTTC
CASRPRGDRAYYEQYF
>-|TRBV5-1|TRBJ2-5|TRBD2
TGCGCCAGCAGCAGACGAGGGACTAGCGGAGGGGGGACCCAGTACTTC
CASSRRGTSGGGTQYF
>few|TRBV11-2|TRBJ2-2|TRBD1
TGTGCCAGCAGCTTCCCCGGGACAGGGTTGACCGGGGAGCTGTTTTTT
CASSFPGTGLTGELFF
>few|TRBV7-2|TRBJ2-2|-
TGTGCCAGCAGCTCCGAGGGGGGGGCGAACACCGGGGAGCTGTTTTTT
CASSSEGGANTGELFF
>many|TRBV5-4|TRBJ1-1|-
TGTGCCAGCAGCTTGGATGTAGTTAGCGTCACTGAAGCTTTCTTT
CASSLDVVSVTEAFF
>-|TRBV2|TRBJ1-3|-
TGTGCCAGCAGGGCGCGGGGGACCTCTGGAAACACCATATATTTT
CASRARGTSGNTIYF
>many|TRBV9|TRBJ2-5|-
TGTGCCAGCAGCGTAGCGGGGCAGGAGACCCAGTACTTC
CASSVAGQETQYF
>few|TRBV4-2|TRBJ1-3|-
TGTGCCAGCAGCCAAGTGCCGCAGCTGAACACCATATATTTT
CASSQVPQLNTIYF
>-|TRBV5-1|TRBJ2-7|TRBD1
TGCGCCAGCAGCATAACCGGGACAGGAAACCACGAGCAGTACTTC
CASSITGTGNHEQYF
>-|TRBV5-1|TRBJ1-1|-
TGCGCCAGCAGCCAGGAGGGGAGAGGGACTGAAGCTTTCTTT
CASSQEGRGTEAFF
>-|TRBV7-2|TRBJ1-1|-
TGTGCCAGCAGCTTAGCCGTCGCCAGGGCCGAAGCTTTCTTT
CASSLAVARAEAFF
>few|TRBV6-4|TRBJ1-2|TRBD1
TGTGCCAGCAGCACCCGGACAGGGGGCATAGGTGGCTACACCTTC
CASSTRTGGIGGYTF
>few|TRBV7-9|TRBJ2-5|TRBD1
TGCGCCAGCAGCTCTCGCTCGACAGGGTGGGAAGAGACCCAGTACTTC
CASSSRSTGWEETQYF
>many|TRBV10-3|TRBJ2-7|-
TGTGCCATCAGTGAGGGACAGAGGCCCTACGAGCAGTACTTC
CAISEGQRPYEQYF
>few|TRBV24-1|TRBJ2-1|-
TGTGCCACCAGCGGCCCCCTCAATGAGCAGTTCTTC
CATSGPLNEQFF
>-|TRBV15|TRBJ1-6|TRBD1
TGTGCCACCAGCAGATTAGCACAGGGGAGCTCCTATAATTCACCCCTCCACTTT
CATSRLAQGSSYNSPLHF
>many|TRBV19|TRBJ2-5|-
TGTGCCAGTAGAGGGGCGGCGGAAGAGACCCAGTACTTC
CASRGAAEETQYF
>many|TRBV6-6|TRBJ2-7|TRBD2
TGTGCCACCAAAGCGGGAGGGCCCGGAGAGCAGTACTTC
CATKAGGPGEQYF
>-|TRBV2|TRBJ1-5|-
TGTGCCAGCAGTGAATTTGCTCTGGCTCAGCCCCAGCATTTT
CASSEFALAQPQHF
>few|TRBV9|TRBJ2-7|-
TGTGCCAGCAGCGTAGTGGCAGGGGACTACGAGCAGTACTTC
CASSVVAGDYEQYF
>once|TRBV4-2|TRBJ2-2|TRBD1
TGTGCCAGCAGCCAAGAGGCAGGGGGCTACACCGGGGAGCTGTTTTTT
CASSQEAGGYTGELFF
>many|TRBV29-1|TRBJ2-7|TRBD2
TGCAGCGTTGAAGTTACAGGGGGCAATGGGACTAGCGGGAGAAACGAGCAGTACTTC
CSVEVTGGNGTSGRNEQYF
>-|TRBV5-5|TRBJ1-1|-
TGTGCCAGCAGCTTTATAGGGGGACGGAACACTGAAGCTTCCTTT
CASSFIGGRNTEASF
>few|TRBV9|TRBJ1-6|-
TGTGCCAGCAGCTCCAACAGAAATAATTCACCCCTCCACTTT
CASSSNRNNSPLHF
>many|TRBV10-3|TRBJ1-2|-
TGTGCCATCAGTGAGTCCGGGGAATCGGGGTATGGCTACACCTTC
CAISESGESGYGYTF
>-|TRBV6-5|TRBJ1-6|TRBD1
TGTGCCAGCAACACCGGGACAGGGTCAAATTCACCCCTCCACTTT
CASNTGTGSNSPLHF
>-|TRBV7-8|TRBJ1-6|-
TGTGCCAGCAGCCAAGTGAGGGGAGCACCCCTCCACTTT
CASSQVRGAPLHF
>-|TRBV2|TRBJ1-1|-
TGTGCCAGCAGACCCATCGGGTCCGCGGGGAACACTGAAGCTTTCTTT
CASRPIGSAGNTEAFF
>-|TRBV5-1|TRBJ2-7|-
TGCGCCAGCGGCCCGATAAAGGTGAGCTCCTACGAGCAGTACTTC
CASGPIKVSSYEQYF
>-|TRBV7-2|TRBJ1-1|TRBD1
TGTGCCAGCGGCTCGAAGGGACAGGGAGGCACTGAAGCTTTCTTT
CASGSKGQGGTEAFF
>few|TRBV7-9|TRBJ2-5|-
TGTGCCAGCAGTTACTCGCCTCTGGGACAAGAGACCCAGTACTTC
CASSYSPLGQETQYF
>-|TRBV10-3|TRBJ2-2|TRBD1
TGTGCCAGCACGGGACAGGGGGAGGCGAACACCGGGGAGCTGTTTTTT
CASTGQGEANTGELFF
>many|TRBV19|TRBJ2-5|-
TGTGCCAGTACCGATAACGAAGAGACCCAGTACTTC
CASTDNEETQYF
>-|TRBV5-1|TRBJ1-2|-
TGCGCCAGCAGCTTTTCATACGACAGGAGATATGGCTACACCTTC
CASSFSYDRRYGYTF
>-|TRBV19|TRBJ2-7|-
TGTGCCAGTAGTATTAAGGACTGGTACTACGAGCAGTACTTC
CASSIKDWYYEQYF
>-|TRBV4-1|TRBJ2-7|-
TGCGCCAGCAGCCAAGAGTCAGGACATTTAGGGCTCGAGCAGTACTTC
CASSQESGHLGLEQYF
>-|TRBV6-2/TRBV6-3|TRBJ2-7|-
TGTGCCAGCAGTTACTCGTCAGGGTTGGATGGCGAGCAGTACTTC
CASSYSSGLDGEQYF
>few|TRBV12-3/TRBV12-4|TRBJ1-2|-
TGTGCCAGCAGTTTAAATTGGTCGGGGCTCGAGTATGGCTACACCTTC
CASSLNWSGLEYGYTF
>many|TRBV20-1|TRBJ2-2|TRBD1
TGCAGTGCGGATACAGGGGTTAGGGGGGAGCTGTTTTTT
CSADTGVRGELFF
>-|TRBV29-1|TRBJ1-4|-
TGCAGCGTTGAGGGGCCAGGTGAAAAACTGTTTTTT
CSVEGPGEKLFF
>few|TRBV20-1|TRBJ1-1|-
TGCAGTGCTAGAGACAGGGCCCACGGGGCTTTCTTT
CSARDRAHGAFF
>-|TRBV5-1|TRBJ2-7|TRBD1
TGCGCCAGCAGCTTTGGGACAGAATCTGGTAAGCAGTACTTC
CASSFGTESGKQYF
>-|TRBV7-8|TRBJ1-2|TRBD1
TGTGCCAGCAGCCCGGGACAGGGGGCAGATAGCTACACCTTC
CASSPGQGADSYTF